Listed here are 20 T cell receptor beta chains from one sample, sequenced in a study of T cells in Graves' hyperthyroidism and ophthalmopathy. Authors of the study amplified TCR beta CDR3 regions from RNA transcripts. The TCR CDR3 was amplified in a first-round RT-PCR using the HTBI primer set. TCRdb independently ran MiXCR on the multiplex PCR reads; one entry per CDR3 protein. The repertoire consists of more than 300,000 distinct CDR3 sequences, with approximately 18% occurring once and the leading ten covering 35% to 45%. The sequenced sample consisted of blood. The receptor set was obtained from a man aged 18 to 29 with Graves' ophthalmopathy.

This clonotype was seen at least ten times. The CDR3 protein is CASSVQTNYGYTF. The CDR3 region has the DNA TGTGCCAGCAGCGTACAGACTAACTATGGCTACACCTTC. The chain recombines TRBV9 with TRBJ1-2; D uncertain. Germline lookup yields CDR1 SGDLS and CDR2 YYNGEE. The CDR3 is 13 amino acids. The ends were cut back, 1 base at V and 0 bases at J, with 4 bases in the middle.

This clonotype was recorded at least ten times. The J gene is TRBJ1-6, the V gene TRBV2; maybe TRBD1 (6 bases). The V end was cut by 8 bases, the J end by 3 bases, with 11 bases between. CDR3 length: 14 residues. CDR1 and CDR2 (germline): SNHLY, FYNNEI. The CDR3 nucleotides are TGTGCCAGCCTCAGGGGTAGCTATAATTCACCCCTCCACTTT. This sequence encodes CASLRGSYNSPLHF.

V usage is TRBV4-1 and J usage is TRBJ2-3, with 8 bases matching TRBD2. J lost 2 bases, V lost 1 base, and 8 bases had no gene match. The germline V gene encodes CDR1 MGHRA and CDR2 YSYEKL. The length of the CDR3 is 17 residues. CDR3 nucleotide sequence: TGCGCCAGCAGCCAAGGGCCCGGGGGGGCCTCCACAGATACGCAGTATTTT. It specifies CASSQGPGGASTDTQYF.

The sample holds a few counts of this clonotype. The genes are TRBV20-1 and TRBJ2-7; no reliable D call. The CDR3 runs to 14 residues. Germline lookup yields CDR1 DFQATT and CDR2 SNEGSKA (reference sequence). V shed 6 bases and J shed 0 bases, with 15 bases lying between them. This CDR3 reads CSARSQLSSYEQYF. CDR3 sequence (DNA): TGCAGTGCGAGATCGCAGCTGAGCTCCTACGAGCAGTACTTC.

This clonotype was observed a single time. The chain joins TRBV2 to TRBJ2-2; D is uncertain. Trimming took off 1 base at V and 7 bases at J, with 10 bases between the two ends. This CDR3 has 14 residues. The V gene's germline CDR1 is SNHLY and CDR2 FYNNEI. The CDR3 spells CASSEGGWGGELFF. CDR3 bases: TGTGCCAGCAGTGAAGGGGGTTGGGGCGGGGAGCTGTTTTTT.

J is TRBJ2-7 and V is TRBV19, with TRBD2 identical over 8 bases. The CDR3 contains 14 residues. V dropped 10 bases and J dropped 2; count of bases not matched to a gene: 10. The germline CDR1 and CDR2 sequences are LNHDA and SQIVND (reference sequence). CDR3 protein: CATAGLATAYEQYF. DNA of the CDR3: TGTGCCACCGCCGGACTAGCCACCGCCTACGAGCAGTACTTC.

This clonotype has just a few counts. The V and J genes are TRBV7-3 and TRBJ2-1, with 9 bases fitting TRBD2. The CDR3 consists of 15 residues. The V and J ends lost 5 bases and 7 bases, in that order; junction bases with no gene match: 9. Germline loops: CDR1 SGHTA, CDR2 FQGTGA. The CDR3: CASSPNGGGGNEQFF. The CDR3 coding sequence is TGTGCCAGCAGCCCCAACGGCGGGGGGGGGAATGAGCAGTTCTTC.

The sample holds many counts of this clonotype. The genes are TRBV5-1 and TRBJ2-1, with D possibly being TRBD2 (6 bases). CDR1 is SGHRS and CDR2 is YFSETQ in the germline V gene. This CDR3 contains 15 residues. Trimming removed 4 bases at V and 0 bases at J, with 11 bases between. The CDR3 here is CASSGGESSYNEQFF. CDR3 sequence (DNA): TGCGCCAGCAGCGGCGGGGAAAGCTCCTACAATGAGCAGTTCTTC.

This clonotype was seen repeatedly, ten times or more. The rearrangement uses TRBV18 and TRBJ1-2; maybe TRBD1 (6 bases). The V end was cut by 3 bases, the J end by 9 bases, with 17 bases between. Looked up from germline, CDR1 is KGHSH and CDR2 is LQKENI. The CDR3 totals 14 residues. In DNA form, the CDR3 reads TGTGCCAGCTCACCCGACAGGATGACACAAAGCTACACCTTC. Translating it yields CASSPDRMTQSYTF.

This clonotype was found a few times. The chain joins TRBV11-2 to TRBJ2-7; D is perhaps TRBD1 (6 bases). This CDR3 comprises 17 residues. Germline CDR1 SGHAT, CDR2 FQNNGV. Between the trimmed V and J ends, which lost 8 bases and 5 bases, there was a span of 28 bases. This CDR3 reads CASRPLTGNSRNHEQYF. As DNA, the CDR3 is TGTGCCAGCCGACCCCTGACAGGTAACTCTCGTAACCACGAGCAGTACTTC.

This clonotype was observed at least ten times. The chain employs TRBV5-1 and TRBJ2-3, with D possibly matching TRBD2 (5 bases). This CDR3 contains 14 residues. Trimming stripped 4 bases from V and 4 bases from J, with 13 bases between. Per germline, CDR1 SGHRS and CDR2 YFSETQ. The CDR3 DNA sequence: TGCGCCAGCAGCGAGGCCGGGAAGTCAGATACGCAGTATTTT. It specifies CASSEAGKSDTQYF.

This clonotype was detected ten times or more. J is TRBJ2-1 and V is TRBV5-1, with D possibly matching TRBD2 (5 bases). The CDR3 runs 15 residues. Germline assignment: CDR1 SGHRS and CDR2 YFSETQ. Deletions cut 5 bases from V and 0 bases from J, with 12 bases between. For the CDR3, the DNA is TGCGCCAGCAGATCTAGCACGCCCTCCTACAATGAGCAGTTCTTC. This codes for CASRSSTPSYNEQFF.

The V gene is TRBV18, the J gene TRBJ1-1; D not certain. Germline CDR1 KGHSH, CDR2 LQKENI. Deletions cut 6 bases from V and 6 bases from J, with 17 bases between. CDR3 length equals 14 residues. The CDR3 region is CASSLGWGDAEAFF. CDR3 nucleotide sequence: TGTGCCAGCTCCTTGGGGTGGGGTGACGCTGAAGCTTTCTTT.

V and J are TRBV4-1 and TRBJ2-7, with 7 nucleotides matching TRBD2. Trimming took 0 bases from V and 7 from J; bases not matched to a gene: 9. The CDR3 sequence is 15 residues long. Germline loops: CDR1 MGHRA, CDR2 YSYEKL. The CDR3 here is CASSQDGGSWVEQYF. Written as DNA, the CDR3 is TGCGCCAGCAGCCAAGATGGCGGGAGCTGGGTTGAGCAGTACTTC.

Ten or more counts support this clonotype. The rearrangement joins TRBV18 to TRBJ2-1; D is possibly TRBD1 (6 bases). From germline, CDR1 is KGHSH and CDR2 LQKENI. CDR3 length: 15 residues. V was pared by 4 bases and J by 2 bases, with 12 bases between. CDR3 sequence: CASSLSRTAYNEQFF. CDR3 nucleotides: TGTGCCAGCTCACTGTCTCGGACAGCCTACAATGAGCAGTTCTTC.

This clonotype occurred a few times. The CDR3, as DNA: TGCAGTGCTAGAGCGGGGAGCTCCTATAATTCACCCCTCCACTTT. It encodes CSARAGSSYNSPLHF. The V call is TRBV20-1, the J call TRBJ1-6; no clear D gene. The germline gives CDR1 DFQATT, CDR2 SNEGSKA (reference sequence). This CDR3 region has 15 residues. The ends were cut back, 1 base at V and 0 bases at J, with 7 bases in the middle.

The CDR3 DNA is TGTGCCAGCAGTGAAGCAAAGGGACCCACCTCCTACAATGAGCAGTTCTTC. Protein sequence: CASSEAKGPTSYNEQFF. The chain recombines TRBV6-1 with TRBJ2-1; perhaps D is TRBD1 or TRBD2 (5 bases each). The CDR3 runs 17 residues. CDR1 and CDR2 (germline): MNHNS, SASEGT. The ends were cut back, 0 bases at V and 0 bases at J, with 12 bases in the middle.

This chain uses TRBV6-1 with TRBJ2-7, with 9 bases lining up with TRBD1. Germline CDR1 and CDR2: MNHNS and SASEGT. J gave up 2 bases and V 6 bases, and 11 bases lay outside the gene matches. This CDR3 spans 16 amino acids. The CDR3, as DNA: TGTGCCAGCAGCACATATGCCGGGACAGGGCCCTACGAGCAGTACTTC. This codes for CASSTYAGTGPYEQYF.

This clonotype was counted between two and nine times. The chain recombines TRBV19 with TRBJ2-7; 14 bases fit TRBD2. After removal of 5 bases from V and 0 bases from J, the junction contained 9 bases not matched to a gene. The CDR3 extends over 18 amino acids. The V gene's germline CDR1 is LNHDA and CDR2 SQIVND (reference sequence). CDR3 sequence (DNA): TGTGCCAGTAGTCCCGGGACTAGCGGGGGCGGGCCCTCCTACGAGCAGTACTTC. Amino acids: CASSPGTSGGGPSYEQYF.

At least ten counts were recorded for this clonotype. The rearrangement links TRBV6-1 to TRBJ1-5; TRBD1 matches at 7 bases. V shed 7 bases, J shed 0 bases, and the junction held 15 bases outside the gene matches. The CDR3 is 18 residues long. CDR1 is MNHNS, CDR2 SASEGT, per germline. The CDR3: CASMWGGVGQYSNQPQHF. The DNA of the CDR3 is TGTGCCAGCATGTGGGGGGGGGTGGGACAGTATAGCAATCAGCCCCAGCATTTT.